Described below is a single TCR beta chain sequence and its context. The antigen is not known. The data derive from a study of cytotoxic CD8 clonotypes in ibrutinib-treated CLL. The repertoire was sequenced with immunoSEQ multiplex PCR; TCRdb's copy has only in-frame clones and lacks some. Of approximately 160,000 clones detected, roughly 88% appear once; the ten largest clones hold around 2.7%. Germline CDR1 LGHNA, CDR2 YSLEER. The CDR3 runs 16 residues. V was clipped by 0 bases and J by 2 bases, with 14 bases between them. Study-level results: The clonality rise at ibrutinib response reflected private clonotype expansion.

This TCR derives from a human donor with chronic lymphocytic leukemia. This sample comprised PBMCs, obtained at disease progression, from a patient treated with ibrutinib. The rearrangement links TRBV4-3 to TRBJ2-7; D perhaps matches TRBD2 (5 bases). The CDR3 is CASSQDAPAGAYEQYF. The CDR3 coding sequence is TGCGCCAGCAGCCAAGATGCCCCGGCCGGGGCCTACGAGCAGTACTTC.